Listed here are 25 T cell receptor beta chains from one sample, sequenced in a study of control samples from healthy donors and cancer patients. The method was immunoSEQ multiplex PCR; TCRdb's version includes in-frame clones alone and lacks a portion of them. Among 70,000 to 90,000 clones listed, around 90% were seen once. The specimen was PBMCs. These receptors all come from a woman aged 60-75 years with head and neck cancer.

The chain recombines TRBV7-9 with TRBJ2-2; D unclear. V shed 6 bases and J shed 7 bases, with 12 bases lying between them. Germline assignment: CDR1 SEHNR and CDR2 FQNEAQ (reference sequence). The CDR3 contains 13 residues. CDR3 DNA: TGTGCCAGCAGTAGTGATAGAGGCGGGGAGCTGTTTTTT. Amino acid sequence: CASSSDRGGELFF.

The chain carries TRBV15 and TRBJ1-2; D unresolved. The germline V gene has CDR1 LNHNV and CDR2 YYDKDF (reference sequence). The CDR3 covers 15 residues. The V end lost 0 bases, the J end lost 4 bases, and 12 bases lay between the germline ends. CDR3 nucleotide sequence: TGTGCCACCAGCAGAGATCGGGTGCGGACCTATGGCTACACCTTC. Protein: CATSRDRVRTYGYTF.

Notes on this clone: Other DNA variants within this sample encode the same CDR3. The chain links TRBV7-2 to TRBJ2-2; 7 bases are shared with TRBD2. This CDR3 has 15 residues. Germline V gene data show CDR1 as SGHTA and CDR2 as FQGNSA. V dropped 6 bases and J dropped 7; count of bases not matched to a gene: 11. CDR3 region: CASSLREGGRGELFF. For the CDR3, the DNA is TGTGCCAGCAGTTTAAGGGAGGGTGGGCGCGGGGAGCTGTTTTTT.

This clone occurred once. The gene calls are TRBV30 and TRBJ1-4; D remains ambiguous. Germline lookup yields CDR1 GTSNPN and CDR2 SVGIG (reference sequence). The V gene lost 4 bases and the J gene lost 0 bases, with 6 bases spanning the gap. The CDR3 has 13 amino acids. The CDR3 DNA reads TGTGCCTGGAATACTGCAACTAATGAAAAACTGTTTTTT. Amino acids: CAWNTATNEKLFF.

J is TRBJ2-2 and V is TRBV7-8; a possible D gene is TRBD1 (5 bases). The CDR3 spans 17 residues. Trimming cost V 1 base and J 5 bases, with 17 bases left between them. Germline V gene lookup returns CDR1 SGHVS and CDR2 FQNEAQ. Here the CDR3 reads CASSLVAGRARTGELFF. CDR3 bases: TGTGCCAGCAGCTTAGTCGCTGGCAGGGCGAGGACCGGGGAGCTGTTTTTT.

This clone was observed a single time. The CDR3 DNA is TGCGCCAGCAGCCGGCAAGCGGGAGAAGATACGCAGTATTTT. This codes for CASSRQAGEDTQYF. This chain connects TRBV4-1 to TRBJ2-3, with 8 bases lining up with TRBD2. Germline V gene sequence: CDR1 MGHRA, CDR2 YSYEKL. Trimming took 4 bases from V and 5 from J; bases not matched to a gene: 5. The CDR3 has 14 residues.

This clone was seen only once. This sequence joins TRBV2 and TRBJ1-2, with D possibly TRBD1 on 5 matching bases. The CDR3 totals 15 residues. Germline assignment: CDR1 SNHLY and CDR2 FYNNEI. The V gene lost 6 bases and the J gene lost 5 bases, with 19 bases spanning the gap. CDR3 DNA sequence: TGTGCCAGCAGGCCCTGGGGGGAGGAGGCGTATGGCTACACCTTC. It codes for CASRPWGEEAYGYTF.

The CDR3 reads CASSPGLAGAGEQFF. DNA for the CDR3: TGTGCCAGCTCACCGGGACTAGCGGGAGCGGGTGAGCAGTTCTTC. This rearrangement joins TRBV18 to TRBJ2-1, with TRBD2 matching 14 bases. The junction had 4 bases not matched to a gene; V was cut back by 3 bases and J by 9 bases. Germline-derived CDR1 and CDR2 are KGHSH and LQKENI. This CDR3 spans 15 amino acids.

The rearrangement links TRBV19 to TRBJ1-6; tentative D call: TRBD1 (5 bases). The CDR3 contains 14 residues. Germline lookup yields CDR1 LNHDA and CDR2 SQIVND (reference sequence). Trimming cost V 3 bases and J 5 bases, with 8 bases left between them. The CDR3 DNA is TGTGCCAGTAGTATGGGGACCGATAATTCACCCCTCCACTTT. Its protein product is CASSMGTDNSPLHF.

This rearrangement joins TRBV11-3 to TRBJ2-1, with 11 bases aligning to TRBD2. The J segment lost 5 bases and the V segment lost 0 bases, leaving 3 bases of the junction unmatched. Looked up from germline, CDR1 is SGHNT and CDR2 is YENEEA. This CDR3 is 16 amino acids long. In DNA form, the CDR3 reads TGTGCCAGCAGCTTAGATGGGACTAGCGGAAACAATGAGCAGTTCTTC. Protein product: CASSLDGTSGNNEQFF.

The chain uses TRBV29-1 and TRBJ2-1, with unresolved D. The CDR3 runs 12 residues. CDR1 is SQVTM and CDR2 is ANQGSEA in the germline V gene. V dropped 0 bases and J dropped 10 bases, with 10 bases sitting between them. The CDR3 protein is CSVEEPRGEQFF. Here the CDR3 DNA reads TGCAGCGTTGAAGAGCCCCGTGGCGAGCAGTTCTTC.

The chain carries TRBV11-2 and TRBJ2-1, with D uncertain. The CDR3 is 14 residues long. The V gene's germline CDR1 is SGHAT and CDR2 FQNNGV. Trimming took 0 bases from V and 4 from J, leaving 7 bases between them. The CDR3 DNA reads as TGTGCCAGCAGCTTAGATGTAGTATACAATGAGCAGTTCTTC. This gives the protein CASSLDVVYNEQFF.

The chain employs TRBV12-3 or TRBV12-4 and TRBJ2-1; D possibly matches TRBD1 or TRBD2 (5 bases each). The germline V and J ends were trimmed by 5 bases and 5 bases, with 10 bases remaining between them. The CDR3 covers 13 residues. The CDR3 here is CASSGGPNNEQFF. In DNA, the CDR3 is TGTGCCAGCAGTGGGGGACCGAACAATGAGCAGTTCTTC.

This sequence joins TRBV19 and TRBJ1-2; 7 bases are a match to TRBD1. CDR3 size: 16 residues. CDR1 LNHDA and CDR2 SQIVND come from the germline V gene (reference sequence). With 6 bases clipped from V and 4 bases from J, the junction kept 14 bases outside the gene matches. CDR3 amino acids: CASRPTSTGAIYGYTF. The CDR3 nucleotides read TGTGCCAGTAGACCGACCAGCACAGGGGCGATCTATGGCTACACCTTC. Drawing the rest from reference TRBV19 and TRBJ1-2, the complete variable domain is DGGITQSPKYLFRKEGQNVTLSCEQNLNHDAMYWYRQDPGQGLRLIYYSQIVNDFQKGDIAEGYSVSREKKESFPLTVTSAQKNPTAFYLCASRPTSTGAIYGYTFGSGTRLTVV.

J is TRBJ2-1 and V is TRBV4-3; D remains unclear. This CDR3 region has 17 residues. Trimming removed 4 bases from V and 0 bases from J, with 16 bases in between. The germline V gene encodes CDR1 LGHNA and CDR2 YSLEER. The DNA of the CDR3 is TGCGCCAGCAGCCGAAGACCGGGCCCCTTCTCCTACAATGAGCAGTTCTTC. Its translation is CASSRRPGPFSYNEQFF.

CDR3: CASSVAGNAYNEQFF. CDR3 coding DNA: TGTGCCAGCAGCGTTGCAGGGAACGCCTACAATGAGCAGTTCTTC. The chain couples TRBV9 to TRBJ2-1; the D gene is possibly TRBD1 (5 bases). CDR3 size: 15 residues. Deletions cut 2 bases from V and 2 bases from J, with 11 bases between. Germline-derived CDR1 and CDR2 are SGDLS and YYNGEE.

The DNA for the CDR3 is TGTGCCAGTAGTACGAGAGGCGGGGGGTCCCCTTCATTTAGTGGCTACACCTTC. Translating gives CASSTRGGGSPSFSGYTF. V is TRBV19 and J is TRBJ1-2; D might be TRBD1 (5 bases). The CDR3 runs to 18 residues. From germline, CDR1 is LNHDA and CDR2 SQIVND (reference sequence). The V gene lost 4 bases and the J gene lost 7 bases, with 28 bases spanning the gap.

The chain carries TRBV6-1 and TRBJ1-5, with D tentatively TRBD1 (5 bases). The CDR3 totals 13 residues. The V end was cut by 3 bases, the J end by 6 bases, with 9 bases between. Germline V lookup: CDR1 MNHNS, CDR2 SASEGT. CDR3 amino acids: CASSELGGQPQHF. In DNA form, the CDR3 reads TGTGCCAGCAGTGAGCTGGGGGGTCAGCCCCAGCATTTT.

The V call is TRBV4-2, the J call TRBJ2-3; D is uncertain. CDR3 length: 14 residues. Germline lookup yields CDR1 LGHNA and CDR2 YNFKEQ. Trimming pared 0 bases from V and 13 bases from J, leaving 17 bases between. The CDR3 sequence is CASSQERTAPTEYF. The CDR3, as DNA: TGTGCCAGCAGCCAAGAAAGGACGGCCCCCACGGAGTATTTT.

The genes are TRBV11-2 and TRBJ1-4, with D uncertain. CDR3 length: 15 residues. Trimming cost V 5 bases and J 7 bases, with 17 bases left between them. Germline assignment: CDR1 SGHAT and CDR2 FQNNGV. Here the CDR3 reads CASSRLTGVIEKLFF. CDR3 coding DNA: TGTGCCAGCAGCCGACTTACCGGGGTTATTGAAAAACTGTTTTTT.

This rearrangement joins TRBV7-8 to TRBJ1-2; D unclear. The CDR3 runs 13 residues. Trimming left V 5 bases short and J 8 bases short, with 15 bases between. The germline V gene has CDR1 SGHVS and CDR2 FQNEAQ. CDR3 nucleotide sequence: TGTGCCAGCAGCCACGGCCCCGCCGGCGGCTACACCTTC. It specifies CASSHGPAGGYTF. The full variable domain, in which reference TRBV7-8 and TRBJ1-2 provide the parts outside the CDR3, is GAGVSQSPRYKVAKRGQDVALRCDPISGHVSLFWYQQALGQGPEFLTYFQNEAQLDKSGLPSDRFFAERPEGSVSTLKIQRTQQEDSAVYLCASSHGPAGGYTFGSGTRLTVV.

The gene calls are TRBV18 and TRBJ2-1; 10 bases fit TRBD2. This CDR3 contains 17 residues. Germline V gene sequence: CDR1 KGHSH, CDR2 LQKENI. J was trimmed by 7 bases and V by 1 base; bases with no gene match: 10. CDR3 nucleotide sequence: TGTGCCAGCTCACCACTCGGGTCTAGCGGGAGAGGGAATGAGCAGTTCTTC. Translating it yields CASSPLGSSGRGNEQFF.

The chain couples TRBV5-4 to TRBJ2-1, with TRBD1 matching over 7 bases. Trimming cost V 4 bases and J 3 bases; bases outside gene matches: 7. Per germline, CDR1 SGHNT and CDR2 YYREEE (reference sequence). The CDR3 is 15 amino acids. The CDR3 spells CASSPGQAVYNEQFF. For the CDR3, the DNA is TGTGCCAGCAGCCCTGGACAGGCCGTCTACAATGAGCAGTTCTTC. Using reference TRBV5-4 and TRBJ2-1 for the parts outside the CDR3, the full variable domain is ETGVTQSPTHLIKTRGQQVTLRCSSQSGHNTVSWYQQALGQGPQFIFQYYREEENGRGNFPPRFSGLQFPNYSSELNVNALELDDSALYLCASSPGQAVYNEQFFGPGTRLTVL.

V is TRBV5-4 and J is TRBJ2-5; D could derive from TRBD1 or TRBD2 (5 bases each). V was pared by 2 bases and J by 1 base, with 9 bases between. The CDR3 sequence is 14 residues long. Germline lookup yields CDR1 SGHNT and CDR2 YYREEE (reference sequence). This CDR3 is CASSFAGTQETQYF. The CDR3, as DNA: TGTGCCAGCAGCTTTGCCGGGACCCAAGAGACCCAGTACTTC.

The chain links TRBV15 to TRBJ1-5; no clear D. This CDR3 has 15 amino acids. The V and J ends lost 1 base and 7 bases respectively, with 14 bases between them. Germline-derived CDR1 and CDR2 are LNHNV and YYDKDF (reference sequence). The DNA of the CDR3 is TGTGCCACCAGCAGAGGAGGGAGTACGGGACAGCCCCAGCATTTT. The encoded protein is CATSRGGSTGQPQHF.